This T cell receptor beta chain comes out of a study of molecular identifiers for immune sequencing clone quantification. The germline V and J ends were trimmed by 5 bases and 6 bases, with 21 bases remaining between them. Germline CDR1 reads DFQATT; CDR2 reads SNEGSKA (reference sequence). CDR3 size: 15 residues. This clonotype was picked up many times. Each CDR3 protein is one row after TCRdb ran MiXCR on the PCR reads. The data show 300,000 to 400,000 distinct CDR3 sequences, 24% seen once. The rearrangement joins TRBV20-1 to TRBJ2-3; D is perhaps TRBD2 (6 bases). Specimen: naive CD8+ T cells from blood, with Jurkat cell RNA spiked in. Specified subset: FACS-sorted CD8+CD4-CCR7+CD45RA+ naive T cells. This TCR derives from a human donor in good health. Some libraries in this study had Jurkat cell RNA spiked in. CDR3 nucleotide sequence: TGCAGTGCTCCGAACCCGGACACTAGCCCTGATACGCAGTATTTT. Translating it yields CSAPNPDTSPDTQYF.